This T cell receptor (beta chain) emerged from a study of blood T cells in healthy people across ages. This clonotype was seen more than once but under ten times. The germline CDR1 and CDR2 sequences are SGHTA and FQGNSA. The CDR3 length is 15 residues. Trimming removed 1 base from V and 5 bases from J, with 14 bases in between. With a J-beta primer mix and a sample-barcoded 5' primer, a second PCR ran about 7 to 11 cycles. TCRdb itself ran the 5' RACE reads through MiXCR, one entry per CDR3 protein. The sample shows hundreds of thousands of distinct CDR3 sequences, about 42% of them seen only once. This TCR was recovered from a man aged 55 to 70 in good health. Sequencing was done on a sample of blood. The chain carries TRBV7-2 and TRBJ1-2, with TRBD1 as a possible D gene (5 bases). DNA for the CDR3: TGTGCCAGCAGCTTAGTCAGGGCGGTGTCGTATGGCTACACCTTC. This sequence encodes CASSLVRAVSYGYTF.